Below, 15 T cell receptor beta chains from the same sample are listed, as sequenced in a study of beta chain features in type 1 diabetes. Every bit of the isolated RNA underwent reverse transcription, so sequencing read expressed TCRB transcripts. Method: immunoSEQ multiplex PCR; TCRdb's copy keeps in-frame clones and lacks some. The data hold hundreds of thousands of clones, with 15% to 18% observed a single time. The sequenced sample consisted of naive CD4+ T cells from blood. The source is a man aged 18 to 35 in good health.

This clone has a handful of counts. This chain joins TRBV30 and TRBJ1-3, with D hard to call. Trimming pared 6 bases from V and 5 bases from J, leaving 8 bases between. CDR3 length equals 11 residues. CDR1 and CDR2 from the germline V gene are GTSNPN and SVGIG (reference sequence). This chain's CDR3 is CACWTRNTIYF. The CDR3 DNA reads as TGTGCCTGCTGGACCCGAAACACCATATATTTT.

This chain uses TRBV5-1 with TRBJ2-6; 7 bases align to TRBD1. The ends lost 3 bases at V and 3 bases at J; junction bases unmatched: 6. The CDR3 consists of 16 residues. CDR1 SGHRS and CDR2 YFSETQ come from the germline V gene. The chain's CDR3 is CASSYQQGYGANVLTF. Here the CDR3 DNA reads TGCGCCAGCAGCTACCAACAGGGGTATGGGGCCAACGTCCTGACTTTC.

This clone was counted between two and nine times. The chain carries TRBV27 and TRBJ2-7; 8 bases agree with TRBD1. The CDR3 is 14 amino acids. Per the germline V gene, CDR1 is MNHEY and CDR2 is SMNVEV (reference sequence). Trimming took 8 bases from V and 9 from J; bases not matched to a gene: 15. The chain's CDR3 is CASADRGPFSVQYF. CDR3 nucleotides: TGTGCCAGCGCCGACAGGGGCCCGTTCTCTGTGCAGTACTTC.

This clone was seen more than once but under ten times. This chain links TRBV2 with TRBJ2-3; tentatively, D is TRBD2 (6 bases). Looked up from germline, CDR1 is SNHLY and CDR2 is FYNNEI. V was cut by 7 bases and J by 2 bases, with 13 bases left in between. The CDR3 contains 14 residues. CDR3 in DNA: TGTGCCAGCACCCAGCGGGCCTTCACAGATACGCAGTATTTT. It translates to CASTQRAFTDTQYF.

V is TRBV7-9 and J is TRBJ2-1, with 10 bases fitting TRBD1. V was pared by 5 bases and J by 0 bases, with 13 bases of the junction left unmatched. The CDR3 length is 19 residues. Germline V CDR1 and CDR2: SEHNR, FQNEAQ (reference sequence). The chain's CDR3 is CASSAGTGALPSSYNEQFF. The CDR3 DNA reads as TGTGCCAGCAGCGCCGGGACAGGGGCTCTGCCAAGCTCCTACAATGAGCAGTTCTTC.

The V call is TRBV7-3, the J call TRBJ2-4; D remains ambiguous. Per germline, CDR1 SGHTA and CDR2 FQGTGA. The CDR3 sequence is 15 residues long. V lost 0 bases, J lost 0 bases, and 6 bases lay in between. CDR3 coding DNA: TGTGCCAGCAGCTTAACTGGGATAGCCAAAAACATTCAGTACTTC. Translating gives CASSLTGIAKNIQYF.

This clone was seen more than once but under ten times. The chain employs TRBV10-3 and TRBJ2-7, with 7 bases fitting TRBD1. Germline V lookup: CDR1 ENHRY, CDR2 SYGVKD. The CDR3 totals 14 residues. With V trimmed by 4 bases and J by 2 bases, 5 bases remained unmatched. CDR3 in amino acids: CAISARTGPYEQYF. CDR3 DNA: TGTGCCATCAGTGCCCGGACAGGCCCCTACGAGCAGTACTTC.

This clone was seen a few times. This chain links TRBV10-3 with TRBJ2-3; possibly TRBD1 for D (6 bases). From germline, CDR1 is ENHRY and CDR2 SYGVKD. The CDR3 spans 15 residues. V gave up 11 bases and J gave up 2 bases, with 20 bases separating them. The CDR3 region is CAASDRTALTDTQYF. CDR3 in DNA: TGTGCCGCCTCCGACAGGACAGCCCTCACAGATACGCAGTATTTT.

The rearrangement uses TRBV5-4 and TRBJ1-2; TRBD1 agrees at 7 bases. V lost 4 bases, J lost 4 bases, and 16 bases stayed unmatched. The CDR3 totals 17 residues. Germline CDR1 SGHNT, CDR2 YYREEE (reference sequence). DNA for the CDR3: TGTGCCAGCAGCCCAGGACAGGCCCTTAGGAGTGGCTATGGCTACACCTTC. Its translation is CASSPGQALRSGYGYTF.

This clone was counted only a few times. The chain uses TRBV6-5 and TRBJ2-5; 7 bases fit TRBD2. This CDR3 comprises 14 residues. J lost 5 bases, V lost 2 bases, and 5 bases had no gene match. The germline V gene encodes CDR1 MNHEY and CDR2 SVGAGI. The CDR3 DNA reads TGTGCCAGCAGTTACGGGGGGACTATGGAGACCCAGTACTTC. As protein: CASSYGGTMETQYF.

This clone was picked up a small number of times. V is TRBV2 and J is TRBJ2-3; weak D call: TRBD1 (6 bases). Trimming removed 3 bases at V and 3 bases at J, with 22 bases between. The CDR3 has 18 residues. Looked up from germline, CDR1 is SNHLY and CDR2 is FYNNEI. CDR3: CASSDPYNRDLGTDTQYF. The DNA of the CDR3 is TGTGCCAGCAGTGATCCTTACAACAGGGACCTGGGGACAGATACGCAGTATTTT.

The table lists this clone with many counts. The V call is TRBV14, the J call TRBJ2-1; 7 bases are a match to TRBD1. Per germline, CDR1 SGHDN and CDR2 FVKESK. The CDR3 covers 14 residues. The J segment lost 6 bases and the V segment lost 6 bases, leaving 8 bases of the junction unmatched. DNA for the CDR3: TGTGCCAGCAGTCGACAGGGTCGGGCCAATGAGCAGTTCTTC. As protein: CASSRQGRANEQFF.

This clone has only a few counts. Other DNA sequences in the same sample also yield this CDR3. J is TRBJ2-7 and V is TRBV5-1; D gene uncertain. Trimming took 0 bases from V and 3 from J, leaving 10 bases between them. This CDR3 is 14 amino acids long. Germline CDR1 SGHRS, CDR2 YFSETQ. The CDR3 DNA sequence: TGCGCCAGCAGCTTGGGAGTAATTAGCTACGAGCAGTACTTC. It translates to CASSLGVISYEQYF.

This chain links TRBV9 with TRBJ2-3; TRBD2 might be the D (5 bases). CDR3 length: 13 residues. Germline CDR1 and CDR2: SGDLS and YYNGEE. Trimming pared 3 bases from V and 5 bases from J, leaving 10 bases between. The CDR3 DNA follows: TGTGCCAGCAGCGGGCGGGCCCGAGATACGCAGTATTTT. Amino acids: CASSGRARDTQYF.

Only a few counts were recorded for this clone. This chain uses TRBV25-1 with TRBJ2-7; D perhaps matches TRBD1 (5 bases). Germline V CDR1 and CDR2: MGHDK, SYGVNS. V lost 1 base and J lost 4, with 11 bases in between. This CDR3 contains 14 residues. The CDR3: CASSESPTVYEQYF. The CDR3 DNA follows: TGTGCCAGCAGTGAATCCCCGACAGTTTACGAGCAGTACTTC.